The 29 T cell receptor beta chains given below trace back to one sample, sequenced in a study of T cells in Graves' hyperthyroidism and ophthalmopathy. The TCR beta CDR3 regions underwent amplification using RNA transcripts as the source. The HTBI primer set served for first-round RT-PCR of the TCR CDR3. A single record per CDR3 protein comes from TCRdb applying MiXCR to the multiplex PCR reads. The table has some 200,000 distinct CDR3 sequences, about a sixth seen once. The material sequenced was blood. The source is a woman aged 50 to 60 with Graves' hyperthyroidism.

Here the CDR3 DNA reads TGTGCCTGGGCTACGGGGGACTACGAGCAGTACTTC. Translation: CAWATGDYEQYF. The chain links TRBV30 to TRBJ2-7; tentative D call: TRBD2 (6 bases). V lost 5 bases and J lost 3, with 11 bases in between. The CDR3 spans 12 residues. Germline CDR1 and CDR2: GTSNPN and SVGIG (reference sequence).

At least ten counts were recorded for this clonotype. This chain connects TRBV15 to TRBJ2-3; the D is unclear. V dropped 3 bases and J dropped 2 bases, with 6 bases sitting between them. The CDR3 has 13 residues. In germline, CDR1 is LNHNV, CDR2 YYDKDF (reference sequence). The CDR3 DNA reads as TGTGCCACCAGCAGTCGGACCACAGATACGCAGTATTTT. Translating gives CATSSRTTDTQYF.

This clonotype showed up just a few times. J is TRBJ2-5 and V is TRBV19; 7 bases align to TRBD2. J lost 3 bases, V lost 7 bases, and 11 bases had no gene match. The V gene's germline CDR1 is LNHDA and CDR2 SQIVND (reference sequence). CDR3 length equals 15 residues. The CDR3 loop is CASTSSGLTEETQYF. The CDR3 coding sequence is TGTGCCAGTACCTCCTCGGGACTAACTGAAGAGACCCAGTACTTC.

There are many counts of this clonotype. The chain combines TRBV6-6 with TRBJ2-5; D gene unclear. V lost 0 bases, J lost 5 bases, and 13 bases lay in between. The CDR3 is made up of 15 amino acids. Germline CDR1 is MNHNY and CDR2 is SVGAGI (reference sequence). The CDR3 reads CASSYSGSGWETQYF. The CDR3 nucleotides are TGTGCCAGCAGTTACTCCGGGTCGGGCTGGGAGACCCAGTACTTC.

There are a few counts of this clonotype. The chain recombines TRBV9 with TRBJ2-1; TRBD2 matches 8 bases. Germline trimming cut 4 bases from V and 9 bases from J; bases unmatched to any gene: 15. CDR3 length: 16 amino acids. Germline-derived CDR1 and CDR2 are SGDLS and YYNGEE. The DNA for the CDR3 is TGTGCCAGCAGCACAAGACCGGCGGGACTAGGATCTGAGCAGTTCTTC. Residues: CASSTRPAGLGSEQFF. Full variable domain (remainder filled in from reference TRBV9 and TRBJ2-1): DSGVTQTPKHLITATGQRVTLRCSPRSGDLSVYWYQQSLDQGLQFLIQYYNGEERAKGNILERFSAQQFPDLHSELNLSSLELGDSALYFCASSTRPAGLGSEQFFGPGTRLTVL.

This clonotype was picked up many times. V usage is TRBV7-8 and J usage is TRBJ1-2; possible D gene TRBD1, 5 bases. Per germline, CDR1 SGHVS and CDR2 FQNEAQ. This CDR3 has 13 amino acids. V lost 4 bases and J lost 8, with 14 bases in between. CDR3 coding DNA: TGTGCCAGCAGCTACCGGGACGGGGGAGGCTACACCTTC. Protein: CASSYRDGGGYTF.

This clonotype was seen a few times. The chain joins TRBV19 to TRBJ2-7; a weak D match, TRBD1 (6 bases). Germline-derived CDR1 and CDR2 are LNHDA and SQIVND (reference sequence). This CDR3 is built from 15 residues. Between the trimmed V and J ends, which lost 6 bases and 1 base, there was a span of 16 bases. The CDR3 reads CASRSDRYGSYEQYF. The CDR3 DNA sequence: TGTGCCAGTAGATCCGACAGGTACGGATCCTACGAGCAGTACTTC.

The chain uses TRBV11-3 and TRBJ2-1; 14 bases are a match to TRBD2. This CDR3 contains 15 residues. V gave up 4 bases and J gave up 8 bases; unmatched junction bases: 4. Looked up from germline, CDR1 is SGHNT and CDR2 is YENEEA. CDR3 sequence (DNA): TGTGCCAGCAGCTCGGGACTAGCGGGAGTTCATGAGCAGTTCTTC. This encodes CASSSGLAGVHEQFF.

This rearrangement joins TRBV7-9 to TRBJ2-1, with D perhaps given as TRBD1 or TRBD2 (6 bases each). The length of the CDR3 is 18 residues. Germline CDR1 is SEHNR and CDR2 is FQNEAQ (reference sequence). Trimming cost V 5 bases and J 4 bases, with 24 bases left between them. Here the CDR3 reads CASSPNWGAAAGYNEQFF. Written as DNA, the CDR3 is TGTGCCAGCAGCCCTAATTGGGGGGCCGCGGCGGGTTACAATGAGCAGTTCTTC.

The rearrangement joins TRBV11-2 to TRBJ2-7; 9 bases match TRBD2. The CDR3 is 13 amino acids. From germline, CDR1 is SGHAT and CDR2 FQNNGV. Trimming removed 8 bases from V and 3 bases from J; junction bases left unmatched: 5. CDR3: CASLAGENYEQYF. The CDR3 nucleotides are TGTGCCAGCTTAGCGGGAGAAAACTACGAGCAGTACTTC.

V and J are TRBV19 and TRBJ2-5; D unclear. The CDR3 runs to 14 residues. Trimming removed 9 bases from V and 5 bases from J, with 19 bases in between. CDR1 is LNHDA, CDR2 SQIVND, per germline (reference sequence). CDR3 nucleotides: TGTGCCAGCCGTCCGCCCAGAAACGGGGAGACCCAGTACTTC. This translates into CASRPPRNGETQYF.

The CDR3 reads CAWSLGASYEQYF. CDR3 nucleotide sequence: TGTGCCTGGAGTTTGGGAGCCTCCTACGAGCAGTACTTC. The chain is built from TRBV30 and TRBJ2-7; perhaps TRBD2 as D (5 bases). V lost 2 bases to trimming and J lost 0 bases, with 8 bases between them. CDR1 and CDR2 from the germline V gene are GTSNPN and SVGIG (reference sequence). The CDR3 has 13 amino acids.

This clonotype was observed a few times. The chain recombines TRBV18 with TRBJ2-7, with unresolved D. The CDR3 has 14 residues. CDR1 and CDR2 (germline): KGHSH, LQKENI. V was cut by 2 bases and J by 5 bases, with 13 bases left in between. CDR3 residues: CASSPTAIVHEQYF. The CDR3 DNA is TGTGCCAGCTCACCAACGGCCATCGTCCACGAGCAGTACTTC.

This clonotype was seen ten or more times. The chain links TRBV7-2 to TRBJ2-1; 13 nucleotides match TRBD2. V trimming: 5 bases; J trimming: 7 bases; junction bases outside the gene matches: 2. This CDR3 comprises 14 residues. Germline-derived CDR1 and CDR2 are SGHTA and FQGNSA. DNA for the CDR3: TGTGCCAGCAGCCCACTAGCGGGAGGGAATGAGCAGTTCTTC. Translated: CASSPLAGGNEQFF.

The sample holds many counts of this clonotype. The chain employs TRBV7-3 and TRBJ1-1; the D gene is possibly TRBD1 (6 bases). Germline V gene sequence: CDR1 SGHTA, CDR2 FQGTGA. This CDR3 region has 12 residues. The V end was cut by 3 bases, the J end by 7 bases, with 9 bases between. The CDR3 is CASSFQTGEAFF. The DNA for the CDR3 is TGTGCCAGCAGCTTCCAGACAGGTGAAGCTTTCTTT.

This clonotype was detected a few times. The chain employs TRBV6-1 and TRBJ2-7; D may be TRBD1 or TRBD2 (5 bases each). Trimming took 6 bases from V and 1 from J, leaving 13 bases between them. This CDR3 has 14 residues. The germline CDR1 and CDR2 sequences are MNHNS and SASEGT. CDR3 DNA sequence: TGTGCCAGCAGAGGAGAGGGGCGATCCTACGAGCAGTACTTC. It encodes CASRGEGRSYEQYF.

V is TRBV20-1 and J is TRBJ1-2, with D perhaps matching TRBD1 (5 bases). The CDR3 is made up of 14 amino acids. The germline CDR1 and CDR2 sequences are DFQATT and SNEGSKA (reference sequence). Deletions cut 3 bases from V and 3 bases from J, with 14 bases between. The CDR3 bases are TGCAGTGCTAGGTGGGGGGGAAAGGACTATGGCTACACCTTC. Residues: CSARWGGKDYGYTF.

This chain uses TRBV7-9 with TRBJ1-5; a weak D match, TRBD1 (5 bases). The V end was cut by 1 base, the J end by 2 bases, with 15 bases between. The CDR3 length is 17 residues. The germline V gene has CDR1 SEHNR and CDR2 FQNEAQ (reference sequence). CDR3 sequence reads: CASSLGRGGAGNQPQHF. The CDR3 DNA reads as TGTGCCAGCAGCTTAGGTCGGGGGGGAGCGGGCAATCAGCCCCAGCATTTT.

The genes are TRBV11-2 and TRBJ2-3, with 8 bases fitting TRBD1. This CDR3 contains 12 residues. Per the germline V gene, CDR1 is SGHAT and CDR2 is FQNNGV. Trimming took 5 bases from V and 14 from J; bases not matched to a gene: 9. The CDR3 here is CASSIQGEVRYF. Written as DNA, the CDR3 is TGTGCCAGCAGCATACAGGGGGAGGTTCGGTATTTT.

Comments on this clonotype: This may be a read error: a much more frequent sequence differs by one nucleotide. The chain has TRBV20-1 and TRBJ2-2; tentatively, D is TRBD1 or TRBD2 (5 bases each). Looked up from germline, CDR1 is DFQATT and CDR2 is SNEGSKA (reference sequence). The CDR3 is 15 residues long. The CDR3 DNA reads TGCAGTGCTACCCCCCCGGGACCCAACACCGGGGAGCTGCTTTTT. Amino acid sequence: CSATPPGPNTGELLF.

CDR3 sequence reads: CASSVAVETGELFF. CDR3 in DNA: TGTGCCAGCAGCGTAGCAGTGGAGACCGGGGAGCTGTTTTTT. This chain uses TRBV9 with TRBJ2-2; D is uncertain. Germline CDR1 and CDR2: SGDLS and YYNGEE. The CDR3 is 14 amino acids. Between the trimmed V and J ends, which lost 0 bases and 5 bases, there was a span of 8 bases.

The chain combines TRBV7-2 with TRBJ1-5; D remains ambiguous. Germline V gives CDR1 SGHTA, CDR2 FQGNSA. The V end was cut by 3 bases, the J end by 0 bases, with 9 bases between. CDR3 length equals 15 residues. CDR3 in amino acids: CASSFLEYSNQPQHF. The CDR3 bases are TGTGCCAGCAGCTTCCTGGAGTATAGCAATCAGCCCCAGCATTTT. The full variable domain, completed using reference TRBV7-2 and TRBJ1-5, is GAGVSQSPSNKVTEKGKDVELRCDPISGHTALYWYRQSLGQGLEFLIYFQGNSAPDKSGLPSDRFSAERTGGSVSTLTIQRTQQEDSAVYLCASSFLEYSNQPQHFGDGTRLSIL.

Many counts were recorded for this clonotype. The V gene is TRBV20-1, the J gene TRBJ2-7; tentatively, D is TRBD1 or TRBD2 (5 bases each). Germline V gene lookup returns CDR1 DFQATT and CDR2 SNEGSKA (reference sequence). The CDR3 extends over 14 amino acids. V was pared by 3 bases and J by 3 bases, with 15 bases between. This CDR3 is CSARSGTEHYEQYF. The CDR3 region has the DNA TGCAGTGCTAGGTCCGGGACCGAGCACTACGAGCAGTACTTC.

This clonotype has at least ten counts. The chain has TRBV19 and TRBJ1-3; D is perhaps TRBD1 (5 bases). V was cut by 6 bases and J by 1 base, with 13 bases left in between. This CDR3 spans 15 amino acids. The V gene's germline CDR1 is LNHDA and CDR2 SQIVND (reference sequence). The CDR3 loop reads CASSPQGPSGNTIYF. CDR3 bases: TGTGCCAGTAGCCCCCAGGGTCCTTCTGGAAACACCATATATTTT.

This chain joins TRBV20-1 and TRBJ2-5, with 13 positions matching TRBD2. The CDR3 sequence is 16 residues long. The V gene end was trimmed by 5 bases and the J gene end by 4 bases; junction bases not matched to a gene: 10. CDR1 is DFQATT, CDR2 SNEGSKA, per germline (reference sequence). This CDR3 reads CSARGLAGVARETQYF. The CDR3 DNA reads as TGCAGTGCTCGAGGACTAGCGGGAGTGGCGAGAGAGACCCAGTACTTC.

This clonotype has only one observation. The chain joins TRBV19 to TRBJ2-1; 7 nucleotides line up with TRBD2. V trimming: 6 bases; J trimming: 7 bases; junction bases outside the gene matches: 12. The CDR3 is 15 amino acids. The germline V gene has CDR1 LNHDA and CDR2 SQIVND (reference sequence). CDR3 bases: TGTGCCAGTAGCCTCTGGGCGGGAGTGGTAAATGAGCAGTTCTTC. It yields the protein CASSLWAGVVNEQFF.

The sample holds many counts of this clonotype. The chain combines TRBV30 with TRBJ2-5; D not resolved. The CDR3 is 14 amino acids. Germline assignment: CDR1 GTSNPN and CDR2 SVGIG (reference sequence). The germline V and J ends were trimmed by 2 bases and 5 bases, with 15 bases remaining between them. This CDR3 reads CAWSPPPAGETQYF. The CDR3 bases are TGTGCCTGGAGTCCTCCCCCCGCCGGGGAGACCCAGTACTTC.

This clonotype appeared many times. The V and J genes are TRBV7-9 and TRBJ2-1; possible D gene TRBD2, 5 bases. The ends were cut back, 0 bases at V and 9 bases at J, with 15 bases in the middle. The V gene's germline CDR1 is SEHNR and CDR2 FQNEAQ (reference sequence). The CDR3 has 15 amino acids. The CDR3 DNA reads TGTGCCAGCAGCTTAGCGTGGCCGGAGGAGAGTGAGCAGTTCTTC. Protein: CASSLAWPEESEQFF.

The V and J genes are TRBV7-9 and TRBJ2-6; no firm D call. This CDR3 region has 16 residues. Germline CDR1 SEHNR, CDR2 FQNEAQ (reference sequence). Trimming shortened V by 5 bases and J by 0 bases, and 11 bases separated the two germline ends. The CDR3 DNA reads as TGTGCCAGCAGCCCAGAGTGGAGCTCTGGGGCCAACGTCCTGACTTTC. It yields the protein CASSPEWSSGANVLTF.